These T cell receptor beta chains were read from a single sample in a study of T cell responses to AZD1222 COVID-19 vaccine. Only in-frame clones appear in the TCRdb table, and some are missing; sequencing was by immunoSEQ multiplex PCR. The repertoire holds more than 150,000 clones, with roughly 90% as singletons. Sequencing used peripheral blood, obtained 28 days after the second AZD1222 dose. The receptor source for this set is an adult who received the AZD1222 COVID-19 vaccine. Each CDR3 is given with its conserved first and last residue.

>TRBV19|TRBJ2-1
CASKQGYNEQFF
>TRBV5-1|TRBJ1-2
CASSLEAGELNYGYTF
>TRBV27|TRBJ1-5
CASSSGGTPQHF
>TRBV19|TRBJ1-5
CASTMGGAGNQPQHF
>TRBV2|TRBJ1-5
CASSVGVQGGQPQHF
>TRBV2|TRBJ2-7
CASSEWDISYEQYF
>TRBV9|TRBJ2-1
CASSAQTGGFKDEQFF
>TRBV5-1|TRBJ2-3
CASSLGYASTDTQYF
>TRBV30|TRBJ2-1
CAWQRLAGGANEQFF
>TRBV7-2|TRBJ2-2
CASSLVRGTGELFF
>TRBV10-3|TRBJ2-7
CAISEGTFSGDEQYF
>TRBV7-3|TRBJ2-1
CASSFPRSSGRPVGSYNEQFF
>TRBV7-9|TRBJ2-5
CASSSPDRGLKETQYF
>TRBV3-1/TRBV3-2|TRBJ1-5
CASSQDRGINQPQHF
>TRBV28|TRBJ2-7
CASSRTGTNEQYF
>TRBV6-5|TRBJ2-7
CASEEGGSRYEQYF
>TRBV18|TRBJ1-5
CASSRQDHQPQHF
>TRBV18|TRBJ2-4
CASSSQGGAAKNIQYF
>TRBV20-1|TRBJ2-7
CSAGTGGEQYF
>TRBV7-5|TRBJ1-6
CARSLFRQENSPLHF
>TRBV2|TRBJ1-6
CASRGFYNSPLHF